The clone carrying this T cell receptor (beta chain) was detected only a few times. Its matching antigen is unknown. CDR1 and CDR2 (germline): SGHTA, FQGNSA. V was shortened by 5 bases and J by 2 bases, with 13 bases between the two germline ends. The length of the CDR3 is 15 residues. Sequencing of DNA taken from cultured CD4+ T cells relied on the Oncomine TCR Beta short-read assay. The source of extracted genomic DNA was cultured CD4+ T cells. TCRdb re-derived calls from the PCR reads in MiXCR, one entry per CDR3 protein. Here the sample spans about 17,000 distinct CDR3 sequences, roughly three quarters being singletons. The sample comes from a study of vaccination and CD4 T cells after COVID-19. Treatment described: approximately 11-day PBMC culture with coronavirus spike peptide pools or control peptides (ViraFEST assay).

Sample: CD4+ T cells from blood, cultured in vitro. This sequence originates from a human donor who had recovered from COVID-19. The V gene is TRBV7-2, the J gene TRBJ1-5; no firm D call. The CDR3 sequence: CASSPILGGNQPQHF. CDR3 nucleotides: TGTGCCAGCAGCCCGATATTGGGTGGCAATCAGCCCCAGCATTTT. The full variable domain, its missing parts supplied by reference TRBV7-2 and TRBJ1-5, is GAGVSQSPSNKVTEKGKDVELRCDPISGHTALYWYRQSLGQGLEFLIYFQGNSAPDKSGLPSDRFSAERTGGSVSTLTIQRTQQEDSAVYLCASSPILGGNQPQHFGDGTRLSIL.